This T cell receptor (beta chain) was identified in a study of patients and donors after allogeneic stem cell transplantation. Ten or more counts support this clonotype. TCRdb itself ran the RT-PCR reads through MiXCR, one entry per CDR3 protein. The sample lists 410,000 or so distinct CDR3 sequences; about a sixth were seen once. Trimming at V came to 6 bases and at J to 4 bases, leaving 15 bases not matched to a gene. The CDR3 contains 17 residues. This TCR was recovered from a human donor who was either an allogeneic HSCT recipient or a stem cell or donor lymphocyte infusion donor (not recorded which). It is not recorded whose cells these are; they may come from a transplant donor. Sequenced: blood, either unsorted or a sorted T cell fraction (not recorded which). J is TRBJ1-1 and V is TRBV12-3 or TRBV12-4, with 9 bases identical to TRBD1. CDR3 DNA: TGTGCCAGCAGCCCCAGTCCCGGGACAGGGTTGGGCACTGAAGCTTTCTTT. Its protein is CASSPSPGTGLGTEAFF.